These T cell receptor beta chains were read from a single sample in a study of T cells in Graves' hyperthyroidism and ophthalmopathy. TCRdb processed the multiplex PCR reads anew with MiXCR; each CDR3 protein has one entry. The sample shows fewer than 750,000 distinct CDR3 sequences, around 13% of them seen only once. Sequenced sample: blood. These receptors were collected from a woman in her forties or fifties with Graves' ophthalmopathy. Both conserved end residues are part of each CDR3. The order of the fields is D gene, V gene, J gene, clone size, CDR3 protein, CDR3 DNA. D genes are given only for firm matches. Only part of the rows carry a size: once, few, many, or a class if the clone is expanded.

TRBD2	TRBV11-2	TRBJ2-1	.	CASTLGGGRGNEQFF	TGTGCCAGCACCCTCGGGGGAGGGAGGGGAAATGAGCAGTTCTTC
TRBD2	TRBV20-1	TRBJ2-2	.	CSAKGGRDTGELFF	TGCAGTGCTAAGGGCGGGAGGGACACCGGGGAGCTGTTTTTT
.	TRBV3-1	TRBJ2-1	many	CASSQGTGSYNEQFF	TGTGCCAGCAGCCAAGGAACGGGATCCTACAATGAGCAGTTCTTC
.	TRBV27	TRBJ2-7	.	CASSLSFGYEQYF	TGTGCCAGCAGTTTATCTTTTGGCTACGAGCAGTACTTC
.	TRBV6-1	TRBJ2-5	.	CASERDGSETQYF	TGTGCCAGCGAGAGGGACGGGAGTGAGACCCAGTACTTC
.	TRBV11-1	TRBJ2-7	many	CASRRAGGVTPYEQYF	TGTGCCAGCAGAAGAGCAGGCGGGGTTACGCCCTACGAGCAGTACTTC
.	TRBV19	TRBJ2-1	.	CASRNNRYNNEQFF	TGTGCCAGTAGAAATAACAGGTACAACAATGAGCAGTTCTTC
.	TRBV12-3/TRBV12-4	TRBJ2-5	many	CASSLAGEGKTQYF	TGTGCCAGCAGTTTAGCGGGAGAGGGGAAGACCCAGTACTTC
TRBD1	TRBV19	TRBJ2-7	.	CASKKTSGTENYEQYF	TGTGCCAGTAAAAAGACCTCCGGGACAGAGAACTACGAGCAGTACTTC
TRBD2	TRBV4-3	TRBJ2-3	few	CASSQVLAGESPLQYF	TGCGCCAGCAGCCAAGTACTAGCGGGAGAGTCCCCTTTGCAGTATTTT
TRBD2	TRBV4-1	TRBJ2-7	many	CASSQGLAGGHSYEQYF	TGCGCCAGCAGCCAAGGGCTAGCGGGAGGTCACTCCTACGAGCAGTACTTC
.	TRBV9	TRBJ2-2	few	CASSVTTGELFF	TGTGCCAGCAGCGTAACCACCGGGGAGCTGTTTTTT
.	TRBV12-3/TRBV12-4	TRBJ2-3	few	CASSSYPSTDTQYF	TGTGCCAGCAGCAGTTACCCTAGCACAGATACGCAGTATTTT
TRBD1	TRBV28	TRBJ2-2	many	CASSLMGQQNTGELFF	TGTGCCAGCAGTTTAATGGGACAGCAGAACACCGGGGAGCTGTTTTTT
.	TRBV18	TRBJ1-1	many	CASSPLPGGLRNTEAFF	TGTGCCAGCTCACCGTTGCCGGGGGGATTGAGAAACACTGAAGCTTTCTTT
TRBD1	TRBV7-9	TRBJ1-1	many	CASSSTDGTVTEAFF	TGTGCCAGCAGCTCCACTGACGGGACAGTCACTGAAGCTTTCTTT
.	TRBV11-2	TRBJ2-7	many	CASSWIRPGDEQYF	TGTGCCAGCAGCTGGATACGCCCAGGGGACGAGCAGTACTTC
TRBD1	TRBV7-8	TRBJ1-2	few	CASSPDRGTGGYTF	TGTGCCAGCAGCCCCGACAGGGGCACGGGCGGCTACACCTTC
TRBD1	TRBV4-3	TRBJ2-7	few	CASSQDWVDRGDEQYF	TGCGCCAGCAGCCAAGATTGGGTGGACAGGGGAGACGAGCAGTACTTC
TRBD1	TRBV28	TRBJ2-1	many	CASSRQGGNEQFF	TGTGCCAGCAGTCGACAGGGTGGGAATGAGCAGTTCTTC
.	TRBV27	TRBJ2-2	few	CASNPLGNTGELFF	TGTGCCAGCAATCCCCTGGGGAACACCGGGGAGCTGTTTTTT
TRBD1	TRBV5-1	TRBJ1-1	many	CASSLTGRGIMNTEAFF	TGCGCCAGCAGCCTGACGGGCAGGGGGATCATGAACACTGAAGCTTTCTTT
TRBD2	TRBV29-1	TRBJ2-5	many	CSVGSGSRETQYF	TGCAGCGTTGGTAGCGGGAGCCGGGAGACCCAGTACTTC
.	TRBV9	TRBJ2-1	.	CASSPSPGADNEQFF	TGTGCCAGCAGCCCCTCCCCCGGGGCCGACAATGAGCAGTTCTTC
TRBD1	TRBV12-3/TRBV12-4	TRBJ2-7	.	CASRKGGAGLKGEQYF	TGTGCCAGCAGGAAAGGGGGCGCCGGACTTAAGGGGGAGCAGTACTTC
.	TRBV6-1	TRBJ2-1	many	CASSHTNEQFF	TGTGCCAGCAGCCATACGAACGAGCAGTTCTTC
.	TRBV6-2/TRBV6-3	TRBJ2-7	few	CASNPSGPYYEQYF	TGTGCCAGCAACCCATCGGGACCCTACTACGAGCAGTACTTC
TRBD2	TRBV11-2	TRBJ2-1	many	CASSSRLAGGPWNEQFF	TGTGCCAGCAGCTCCAGACTAGCGGGAGGGCCTTGGAATGAGCAGTTCTTC
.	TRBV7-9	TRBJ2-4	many	CASSHTAVAKNIQYF	TGTGCCAGCAGCCACACGGCGGTGGCCAAAAACATTCAGTACTTC
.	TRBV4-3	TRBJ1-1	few	CASSRTGPNTEAFF	TGCGCCAGCAGCCGAACGGGACCGAACACTGAAGCTTTCTTT
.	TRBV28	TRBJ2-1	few	CASNKGLGRHNEQFF	TGTGCCAGCAATAAAGGGCTAGGGCGTCACAATGAGCAGTTCTTC
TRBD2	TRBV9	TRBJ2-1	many	CASSATSGYSYNEQFF	TGTGCCAGCAGCGCGACTAGCGGGTACTCCTACAATGAGCAGTTCTTC
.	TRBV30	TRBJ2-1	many	CAGSRSAYNEQFF	TGTGCCGGTAGCAGGAGCGCATACAATGAGCAGTTCTTC
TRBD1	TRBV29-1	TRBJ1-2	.	CSGGTGPYGYTF	TGCAGCGGCGGGACAGGTCCTTATGGCTACACCTTC
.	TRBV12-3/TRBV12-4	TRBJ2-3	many	CASSLWLADTQYF	TGTGCCAGCAGTTTGTGGTTAGCAGATACGCAGTATTTT
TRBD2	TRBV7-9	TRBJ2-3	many	CASSLVAGETDTQYF	TGTGCCAGCAGCTTAGTAGCGGGAGAAACAGATACGCAGTATTTT
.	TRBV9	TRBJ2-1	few	CASSPQLSPRPHNEQFF	TGTGCCAGCAGCCCCCAACTTAGCCCACGCCCACACAATGAGCAGTTCTTC
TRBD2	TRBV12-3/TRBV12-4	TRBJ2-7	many	CASSLAKGLAGGYEQYF	TGTGCCAGCAGTTTAGCCAAGGGACTAGCGGGAGGCTACGAGCAGTACTTC
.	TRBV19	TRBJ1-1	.	CASSINQELSLFAEAFF	TGTGCCAGTAGTATAAATCAGGAGCTCAGCCTCTTCGCTGAAGCTTTCTTT
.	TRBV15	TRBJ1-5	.	CATSRDPAGATNQPQHF	TGTGCCACCAGCAGAGATCCCGCAGGGGCCACCAATCAGCCCCAGCATTTT
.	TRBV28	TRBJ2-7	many	CASSSWMREEYF	TGTGCCAGCAGTTCCTGGATGCGCGAGGAGTACTTC
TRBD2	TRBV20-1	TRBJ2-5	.	CSARDFLAGGLETQYF	TGCAGTGCTAGAGATTTTCTAGCGGGAGGGCTTGAGACCCAGTACTTC
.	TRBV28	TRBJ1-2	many	CASSPYRRLEYGYTF	TGTGCCAGCAGTCCGTACAGGAGGTTGGAATATGGCTACACCTTC
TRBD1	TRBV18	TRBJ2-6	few	CASSPDREVLTF	TGTGCCAGCTCACCCGACAGGGAAGTCCTGACTTTC
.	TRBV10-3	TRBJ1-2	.	CATSERQIPYGYTF	TGTGCCACCAGTGAGAGACAGATTCCATATGGCTACACCTTC
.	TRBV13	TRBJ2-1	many	CASSLGGAANEQFF	TGTGCCAGCAGCTTAGGGGGGGCTGCTAATGAGCAGTTCTTC
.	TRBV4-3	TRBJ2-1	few	CASSQDIANEQFF	TGCGCCAGCAGCCAAGATATTGCCAATGAGCAGTTCTTC
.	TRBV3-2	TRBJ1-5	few	CASSQVFFGYIHDQPQHF	TGTGCCAGCAGCCAAGTTTTTTTTGGGTACATCCATGATCAGCCCCAGCATTTT
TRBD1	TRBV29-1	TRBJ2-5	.	CSVLRDRGPETQYF	TGCAGCGTCCTCCGGGACAGGGGGCCAGAGACCCAGTACTTC
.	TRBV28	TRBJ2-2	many	CASSLRARNTGELFF	TGTGCCAGCAGTTTAAGGGCCCGGAACACCGGGGAGCTGTTTTTT
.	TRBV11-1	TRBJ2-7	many	CASSLGTGPPYEQYF	TGTGCCAGCAGCTTAGGAACAGGTCCCCCCTACGAGCAGTACTTC
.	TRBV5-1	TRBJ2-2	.	CASSLVSQYGGELFF	TGCGCCAGCAGCTTGGTTTCCCAGTACGGCGGGGAGCTGTTTTTT
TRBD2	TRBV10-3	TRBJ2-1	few	CAISDGTSGRGHNEQFF	TGTGCCATCAGTGATGGGACTAGCGGGAGAGGTCACAATGAGCAGTTCTTC
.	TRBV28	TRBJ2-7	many	CASSLGPSYEQYF	TGTGCCAGCAGTTTAGGTCCATCCTACGAGCAGTACTTC
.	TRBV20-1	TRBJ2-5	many	CSARRETQYF	TGCAGTGCTAGGAGGGAGACCCAGTACTTC
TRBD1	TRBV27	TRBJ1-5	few	CASSFAGTGNQPQHF	TGTGCCAGCAGTTTTGCCGGGACAGGGAATCAGCCCCAGCATTTT
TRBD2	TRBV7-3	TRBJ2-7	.	CASSQGSGRVGEQYF	TGTGCCAGCAGTCAAGGCAGCGGGAGGGTGGGAGAGCAGTACTTC
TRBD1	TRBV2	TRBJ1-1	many	CASREPGQHMGTEAFF	TGTGCCAGCAGGGAACCGGGACAGCATATGGGCACTGAAGCTTTCTTT
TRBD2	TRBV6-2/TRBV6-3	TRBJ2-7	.	CASSYSGGVEQYF	TGTGCCAGCAGTTACTCGGGAGGGGTCGAGCAGTACTTC